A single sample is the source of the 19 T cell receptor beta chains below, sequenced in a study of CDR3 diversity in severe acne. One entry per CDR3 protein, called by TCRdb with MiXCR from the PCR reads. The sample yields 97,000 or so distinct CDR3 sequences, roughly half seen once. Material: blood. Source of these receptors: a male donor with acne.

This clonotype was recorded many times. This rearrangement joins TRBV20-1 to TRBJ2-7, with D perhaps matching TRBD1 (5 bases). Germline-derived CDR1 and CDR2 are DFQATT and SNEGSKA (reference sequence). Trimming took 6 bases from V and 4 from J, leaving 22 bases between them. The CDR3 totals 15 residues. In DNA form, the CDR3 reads TGCAGTGCCCCGTTCCAGGGCCAAGATTATTACGAGCAGTACTTC. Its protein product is CSAPFQGQDYYEQYF.

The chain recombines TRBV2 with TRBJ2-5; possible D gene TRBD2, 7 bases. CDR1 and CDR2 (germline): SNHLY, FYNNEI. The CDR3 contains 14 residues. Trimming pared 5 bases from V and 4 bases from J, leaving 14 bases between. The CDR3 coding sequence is TGTGCCAGCAGTAGGGGGGGCGGAGGAGAGACCCAGTACTTC. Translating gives CASSRGGGGETQYF.

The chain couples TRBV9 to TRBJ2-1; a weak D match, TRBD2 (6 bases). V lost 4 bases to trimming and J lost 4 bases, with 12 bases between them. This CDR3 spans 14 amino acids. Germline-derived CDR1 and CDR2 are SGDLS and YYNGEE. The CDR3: CASSRSEGYNEQFF. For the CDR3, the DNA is TGTGCCAGCAGCAGATCGGAGGGGTACAATGAGCAGTTCTTC.

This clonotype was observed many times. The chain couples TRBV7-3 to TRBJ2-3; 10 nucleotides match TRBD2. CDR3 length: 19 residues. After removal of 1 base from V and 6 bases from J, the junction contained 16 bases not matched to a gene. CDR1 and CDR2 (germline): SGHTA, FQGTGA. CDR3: CASSLNPPGTSATVDTQYF. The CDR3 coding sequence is TGTGCCAGCAGCTTAAACCCCCCCGGGACTAGCGCCACTGTGGATACGCAGTATTTT.

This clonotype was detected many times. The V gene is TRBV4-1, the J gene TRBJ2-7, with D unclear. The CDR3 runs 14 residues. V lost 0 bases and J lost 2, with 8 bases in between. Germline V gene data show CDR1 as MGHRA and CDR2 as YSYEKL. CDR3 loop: CASSQEAVTYEQYF. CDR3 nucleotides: TGCGCCAGCAGCCAAGAGGCCGTCACCTACGAGCAGTACTTC.

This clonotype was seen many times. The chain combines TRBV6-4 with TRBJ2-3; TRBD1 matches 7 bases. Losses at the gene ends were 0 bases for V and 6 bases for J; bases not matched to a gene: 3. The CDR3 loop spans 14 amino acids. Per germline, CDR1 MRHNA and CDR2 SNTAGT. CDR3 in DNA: TGTGCCAGCAGTGACTCGAGGGGGCTGGATACGCAGTATTTT. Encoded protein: CASSDSRGLDTQYF.

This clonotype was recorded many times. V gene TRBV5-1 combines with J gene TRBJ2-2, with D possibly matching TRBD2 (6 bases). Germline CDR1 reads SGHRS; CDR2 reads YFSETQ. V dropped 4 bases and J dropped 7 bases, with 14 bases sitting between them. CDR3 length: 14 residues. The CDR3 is CASSPSGQIGELFF. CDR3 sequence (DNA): TGCGCCAGCAGCCCGAGCGGGCAGATCGGGGAGCTGTTTTTT.

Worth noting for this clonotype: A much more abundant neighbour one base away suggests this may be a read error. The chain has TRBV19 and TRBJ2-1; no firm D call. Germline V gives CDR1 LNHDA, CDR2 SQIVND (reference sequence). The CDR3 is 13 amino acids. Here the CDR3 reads CASGIGLYNEQFF. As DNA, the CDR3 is TGTGCCAGTGGTATCGGTCTATACAATGAGCAGTTCTTC.

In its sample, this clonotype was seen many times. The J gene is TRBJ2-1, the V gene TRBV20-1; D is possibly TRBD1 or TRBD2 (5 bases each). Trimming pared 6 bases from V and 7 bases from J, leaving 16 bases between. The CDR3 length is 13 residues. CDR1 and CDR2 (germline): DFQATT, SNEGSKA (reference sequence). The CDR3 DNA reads TGCAGTGCCCACCGGGGCCCTCCAAATGAGCAGTTCTTC. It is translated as CSAHRGPPNEQFF.

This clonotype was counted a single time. The CDR3 region is CASSSIRGRNKGGTQYF. The CDR3 DNA follows: TGTGCCAGCAGCTCAATTAGGGGGAGAAATAAAGGGGGTACGCAGTATTTT. The chain combines TRBV11-2 with TRBJ2-3, with D perhaps TRBD1 (6 bases). V was pared by 4 bases and J by 8 bases, with 25 bases between. Germline values: CDR1 SGHAT, CDR2 FQNNGV. The CDR3 has 17 amino acids.

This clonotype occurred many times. The CDR3 reads CASSQSDEQFF. CDR3 coding DNA: TGTGCCAGCAGCCAATCGGATGAGCAGTTCTTC. This chain connects TRBV5-8 to TRBJ2-1; D not resolved. CDR3 length: 11 amino acids. Germline assignment: CDR1 SGHTS and CDR2 YDEGEE. V lost 4 bases, J lost 8 bases, and 7 bases lay in between.

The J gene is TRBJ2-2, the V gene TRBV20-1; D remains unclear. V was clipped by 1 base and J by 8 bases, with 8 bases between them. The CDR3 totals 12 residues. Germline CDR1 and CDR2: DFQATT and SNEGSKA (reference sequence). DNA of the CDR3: TGCAGTGCTAGAGTGGGGTCGGGGGAGCTGTTTTTT. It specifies CSARVGSGELFF.

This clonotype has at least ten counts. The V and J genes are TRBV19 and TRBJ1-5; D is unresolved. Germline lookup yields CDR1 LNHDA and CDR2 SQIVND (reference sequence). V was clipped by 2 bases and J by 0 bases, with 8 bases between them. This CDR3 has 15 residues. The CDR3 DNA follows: TGTGCCAGTAGTATATACGGGAATAGCAATCAGCCCCAGCATTTT. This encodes CASSIYGNSNQPQHF.

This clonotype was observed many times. The CDR3 sequence: CASSLGGSYNEQFF. Here the CDR3 DNA reads TGTGCCAGCAGCTTGGGTGGGAGCTACAATGAGCAGTTCTTC. V gene TRBV5-6 combines with J gene TRBJ2-1, with D possibly matching TRBD2 (5 bases). The length of the CDR3 is 14 residues. The germline gives CDR1 SGHDT, CDR2 YYEEEE. Trimming cost V 0 bases and J 3 bases, with 7 bases left between them.

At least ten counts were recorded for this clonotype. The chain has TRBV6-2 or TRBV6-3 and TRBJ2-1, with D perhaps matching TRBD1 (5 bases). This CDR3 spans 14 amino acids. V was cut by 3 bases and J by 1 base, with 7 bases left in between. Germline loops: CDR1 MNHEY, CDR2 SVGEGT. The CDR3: CASSYSGSYNEQFF. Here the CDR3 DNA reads TGTGCCAGCAGTTATTCAGGGTCCTACAATGAGCAGTTCTTC.

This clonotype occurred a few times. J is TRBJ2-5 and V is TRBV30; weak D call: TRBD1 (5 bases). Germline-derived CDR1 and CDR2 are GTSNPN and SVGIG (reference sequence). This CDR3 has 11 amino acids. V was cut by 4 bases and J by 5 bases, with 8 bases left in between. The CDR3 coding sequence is TGTGCCTGGACCAAGGGGGAGACCCAGTACTTC. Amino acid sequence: CAWTKGETQYF. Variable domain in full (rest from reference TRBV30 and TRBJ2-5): SQTIHQWPATLVQPVGSPLSLECTVEGTSNPNLYWYRQAAGRGLQLLFYSVGIGQISSEVPQNLSASRPQDRQFILSSKKLLLSDSGFYLCAWTKGETQYFGPGTRLLVL.

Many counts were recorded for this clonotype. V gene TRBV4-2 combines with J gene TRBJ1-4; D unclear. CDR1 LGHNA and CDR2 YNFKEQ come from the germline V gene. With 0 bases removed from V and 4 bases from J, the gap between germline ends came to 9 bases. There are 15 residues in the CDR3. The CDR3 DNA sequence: TGTGCCAGCAGCCAAGATTCCGAGATTAATGAAAAACTGTTTTTT. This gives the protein CASSQDSEINEKLFF.

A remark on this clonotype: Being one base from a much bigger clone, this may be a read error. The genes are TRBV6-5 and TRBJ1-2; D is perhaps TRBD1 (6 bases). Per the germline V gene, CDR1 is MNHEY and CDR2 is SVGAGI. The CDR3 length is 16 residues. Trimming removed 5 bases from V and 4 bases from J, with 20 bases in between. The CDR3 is CASSPHPDRLIYGYTF. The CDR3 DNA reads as TGTGCCAGCAGTCCCCATCCCGACAGGTTGATCTATGGCTACACCTTC.

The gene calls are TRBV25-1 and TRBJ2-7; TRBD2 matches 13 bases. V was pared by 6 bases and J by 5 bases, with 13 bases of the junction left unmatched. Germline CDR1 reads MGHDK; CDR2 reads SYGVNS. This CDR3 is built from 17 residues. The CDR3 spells CASSQSGLAGVPHEQYF. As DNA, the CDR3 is TGTGCCAGCAGCCAATCAGGACTAGCGGGAGTCCCCCACGAGCAGTACTTC.